This T cell receptor (beta chain) was obtained from a study of shared clonotypes between healthy human individuals. General observations from the study: The sampled material consisted only of blood, and tissue repertoires are likely to differ.

Assay execution took place at the deep level. Genomic DNA of each subset was evenly split across several immunoSEQ plates. The method was immunoSEQ multiplex PCR; TCRdb's version includes in-frame clones alone and lacks a portion of them. The table lists over a million clones, 65% to 75% of them singletons. CDR3 length: 13 residues. The V gene's germline CDR1 is SGHTA and CDR2 FQGNSA. The V gene lost 5 bases and the J gene lost 4 bases, with 8 bases spanning the gap. CD4+ cells yielded CD45RA+ naive and CD45RA-negative memory subsets. As concerns this clone: What it binds is unknown.

The V gene is TRBV7-2, the J gene TRBJ2-2; D unclear. This receptor was obtained from a man between 18 and 29 years old in good health. The material sequenced was memory CD4+ T cells sorted from blood. The subset here: CD45RA-negative fraction. This CDR3 is CASSPKRTGELFF. Written as DNA, the CDR3 is TGTGCCAGCAGCCCGAAGCGCACCGGGGAGCTGTTTTTT.